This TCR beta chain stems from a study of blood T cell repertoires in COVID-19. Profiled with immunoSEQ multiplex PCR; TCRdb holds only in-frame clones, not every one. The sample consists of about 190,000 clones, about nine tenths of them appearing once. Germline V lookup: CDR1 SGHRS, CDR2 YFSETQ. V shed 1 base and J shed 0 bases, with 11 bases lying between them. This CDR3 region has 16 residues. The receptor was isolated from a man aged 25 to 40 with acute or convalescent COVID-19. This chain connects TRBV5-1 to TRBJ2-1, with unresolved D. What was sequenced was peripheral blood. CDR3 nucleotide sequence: TGCGCCAGCAGCTTGTTTCTAGGAAGCTCCTACAATGAGCAGTTCTTC. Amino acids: CASSLFLGSSYNEQFF.